The 2 T cell receptor beta chains reported below all come from one sample, sequenced in a study of Graves' ophthalmopathy and Graves' hyperthyroidism. RNA served as the template for amplifying TCR beta CDR3 regions. Investigators did first-round RT-PCR with HTBI primers, then second-round multiplex PCR. TCRdb analysed the multiplex PCR reads with MiXCR anew, one entry per CDR3 protein. Altogether tens of thousands of distinct CDR3 sequences are present, under 65% being singletons, with the ten largest covering roughly 18%. Sequenced: peripheral blood. Every receptor here comes from an adult man with Graves' ophthalmopathy.

Worth noting for this clonotype: One junction end disagrees with the germline gene, perhaps due to a read error. The V gene is TRBV11-2, the J gene TRBJ2-7; 8 nucleotides align to TRBD1. The V gene's germline CDR1 is SGHAT and CDR2 FQNNGV. The CDR3 loop spans 14 amino acids. CDR3 bases: TGTACCAGCAACAAGAGACAGGGGTTCGACGAGCAGTACTTC. Its protein product is CTSNKRQGFDEQYF.

The chain uses TRBV5-5 and TRBJ2-7; TRBD1 aligns across 10 bases. CDR3 size: 17 residues. The V and J ends lost 3 bases and 0 bases, in that order; junction bases with no gene match: 9. CDR1 and CDR2 from the germline V gene are SGHKS and YYEKEE (reference sequence). This CDR3 reads CASSSPTGGSRSYEQYF. DNA for the CDR3: TGTGCCAGCAGCTCACCGACAGGGGGCTCGCGCTCCTACGAGCAGTACTTC.